Listed below are T cell receptor beta chains from one sample, sequenced in a study of OX40 agonist ivuxolimab in advanced cancers. Profiling relied on immunoSEQ multiplex PCR, and the TCRdb table lists in-frame clones only, not all of them. The top ten clones hold roughly 5% of a sample with 100,000 or so clones, 84% of them seen once. This specimen was CD4+ or CD8+ T cells sorted from blood, taken in a trial of the OX40 agonist ivuxolimab. The receptors were gathered from an adult with an advanced solid tumor such as melanoma, head and neck, liver or kidney cancer. Each CDR3 is given with its conserved first and last residue. A D gene is named only where the DNA matches it firmly. For some rows the clone size is stated as once, few or many, or as a class when expanded; others skip it.

J gene	V gene	clone size	D gene	CDR3 protein	CDR3 DNA
TRBJ2-1	TRBV9	NA	NA	CASSVVGAPDNEQFF	TGTGCCAGCAGCGTAGTCGGGGCGCCCGACAATGAGCAGTTCTTC
TRBJ1-3	TRBV6-5	NA	NA	CASEGGNTIYF	TGTGCCAGCGAGGGAGGAAACACCATATATTTT
TRBJ2-3	TRBV25-1	NA	TRBD1	CASSARTGAGTDTQYF	TGTGCCAGCAGTGCTCGGACAGGGGCGGGCACAGATACGCAGTATTTT
TRBJ2-2	TRBV19	NA	TRBD2	CASSIVLLAGGQGGTGELFF	TGTGCCAGTAGTATAGTACTACTAGCGGGAGGCCAGGGGGGCACCGGGGAGCTGTTTTTT
TRBJ2-4	TRBV4-3	NA	NA	CASSQDQGAGAGTKNIQYF	TGCGCCAGCAGCCAAGATCAGGGGGCGGGGGCAGGTACCAAAAACATTCAGTACTTC
TRBJ2-7	TRBV11-2	NA	TRBD1	CASSREGTGIHEQYF	TGTGCCAGCAGCCGCGAAGGGACAGGTATCCACGAGCAGTACTTC
TRBJ1-2	TRBV9	NA	TRBD1	CASSDPSGGRGYTF	TGTGCCAGCAGCGACCCCTCAGGGGGGAGGGGCTACACCTTC
TRBJ1-1	TRBV9	once	TRBD1	CASSVGQGKTEAFF	TGTGCCAGCAGCGTAGGACAGGGGAAAACTGAAGCTTTCTTT
TRBJ2-3	TRBV19	NA	TRBD1	CASSITGADTDTQYF	TGTGCCAGTAGTATCACAGGGGCCGACACAGATACGCAGTATTTT
TRBJ2-7	TRBV7-9	few	NA	CASSLPLGGYEQYF	TGTGCCAGCAGCTTGCCCCTCGGTGGGTACGAGCAGTACTTC
TRBJ2-1	TRBV6-5	NA	TRBD2	CASSYSGTSGRLEQFF	TGTGCCAGCAGTTACTCCGGGACTAGCGGGAGATTAGAGCAGTTCTTC
TRBJ1-2	TRBV10-3	NA	NA	CAISEMGGGYTF	TGTGCCATCAGTGAGATGGGAGGCGGCTACACCTTC